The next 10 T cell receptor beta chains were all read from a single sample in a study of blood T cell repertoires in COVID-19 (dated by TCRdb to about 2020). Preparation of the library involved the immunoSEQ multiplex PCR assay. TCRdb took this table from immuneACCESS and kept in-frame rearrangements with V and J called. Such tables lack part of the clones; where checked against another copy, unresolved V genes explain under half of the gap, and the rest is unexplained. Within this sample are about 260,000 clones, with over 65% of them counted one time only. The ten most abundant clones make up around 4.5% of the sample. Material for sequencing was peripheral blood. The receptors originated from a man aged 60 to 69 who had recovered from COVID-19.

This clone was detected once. DNA for the CDR3: TGTGCCAGCAGTCCCCGGTTGGCCGGGGAGCTGTTTTTT. Its protein is CASSPRLAGELFF. The rearrangement joins TRBV12-3 or TRBV12-4 to TRBJ2-2, with unresolved D. The CDR3 totals 13 residues. Trimming left V 5 bases short and J 6 bases short, with 10 bases between.

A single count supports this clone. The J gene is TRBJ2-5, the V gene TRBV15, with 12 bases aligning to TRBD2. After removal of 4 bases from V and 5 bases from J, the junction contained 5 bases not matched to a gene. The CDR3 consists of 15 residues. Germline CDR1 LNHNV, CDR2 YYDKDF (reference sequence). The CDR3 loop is CATSIRTSGVETQYF. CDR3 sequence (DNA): TGTGCCACCAGCATCCGGACTAGCGGGGTTGAGACCCAGTACTTC.

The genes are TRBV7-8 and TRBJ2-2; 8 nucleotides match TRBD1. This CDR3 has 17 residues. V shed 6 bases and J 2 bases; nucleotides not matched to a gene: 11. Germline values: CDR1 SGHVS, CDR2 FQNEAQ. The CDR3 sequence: CASSHHRQGRNTGELFF. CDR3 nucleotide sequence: TGTGCCAGCAGTCATCACCGACAGGGGCGTAACACCGGGGAGCTGTTTTTT.

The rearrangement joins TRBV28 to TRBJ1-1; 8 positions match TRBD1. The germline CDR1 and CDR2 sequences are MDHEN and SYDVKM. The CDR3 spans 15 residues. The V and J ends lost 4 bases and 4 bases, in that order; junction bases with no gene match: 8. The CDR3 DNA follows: TGTGCCAGCAGTTCCCCACAGGGGGTAAGCACTGAAGCTTTCTTT. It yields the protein CASSSPQGVSTEAFF.

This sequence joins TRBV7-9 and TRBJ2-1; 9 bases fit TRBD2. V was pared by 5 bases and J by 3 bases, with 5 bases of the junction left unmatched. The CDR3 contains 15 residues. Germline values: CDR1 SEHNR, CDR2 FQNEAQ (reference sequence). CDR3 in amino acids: CASSPQRGVYNEQFF. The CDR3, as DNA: TGTGCCAGCAGCCCCCAGCGGGGGGTCTACAATGAGCAGTTCTTC.

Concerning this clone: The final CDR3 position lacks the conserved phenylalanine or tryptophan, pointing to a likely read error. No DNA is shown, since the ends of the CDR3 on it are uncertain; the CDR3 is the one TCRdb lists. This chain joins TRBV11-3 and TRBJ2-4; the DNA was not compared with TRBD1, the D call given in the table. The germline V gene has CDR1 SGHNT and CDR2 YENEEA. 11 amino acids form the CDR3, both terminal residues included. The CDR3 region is CASSQKTARAP.

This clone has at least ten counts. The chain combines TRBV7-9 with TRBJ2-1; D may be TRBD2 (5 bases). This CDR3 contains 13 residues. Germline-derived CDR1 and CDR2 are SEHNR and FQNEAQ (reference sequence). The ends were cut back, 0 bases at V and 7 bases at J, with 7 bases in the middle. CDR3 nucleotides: TGTGCCAGCAGCTTAGCTGGGGAGAATGAGCAGTTCTTC. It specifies CASSLAGENEQFF.

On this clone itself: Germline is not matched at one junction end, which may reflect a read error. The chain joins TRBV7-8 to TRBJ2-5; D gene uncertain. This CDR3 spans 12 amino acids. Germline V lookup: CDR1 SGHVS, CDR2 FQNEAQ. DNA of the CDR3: TGTGCCAGCAGCCGGTACCCTGAGAGCCAGTACTTC. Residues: CASSRYPESQYF.

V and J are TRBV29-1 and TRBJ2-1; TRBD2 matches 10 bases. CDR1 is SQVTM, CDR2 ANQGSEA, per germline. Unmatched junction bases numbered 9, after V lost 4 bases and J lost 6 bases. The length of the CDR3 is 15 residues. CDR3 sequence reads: CSVGPPGLARNEQFF. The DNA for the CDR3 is TGCAGCGTTGGCCCTCCGGGACTAGCGCGCAATGAGCAGTTCTTC.

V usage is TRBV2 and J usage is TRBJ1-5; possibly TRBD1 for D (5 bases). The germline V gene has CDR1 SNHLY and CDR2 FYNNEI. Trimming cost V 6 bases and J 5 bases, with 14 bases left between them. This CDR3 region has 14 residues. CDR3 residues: CASSAIGGDQPQHF. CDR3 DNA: TGTGCCAGCAGCGCAATCGGAGGGGATCAGCCCCAGCATTTT.